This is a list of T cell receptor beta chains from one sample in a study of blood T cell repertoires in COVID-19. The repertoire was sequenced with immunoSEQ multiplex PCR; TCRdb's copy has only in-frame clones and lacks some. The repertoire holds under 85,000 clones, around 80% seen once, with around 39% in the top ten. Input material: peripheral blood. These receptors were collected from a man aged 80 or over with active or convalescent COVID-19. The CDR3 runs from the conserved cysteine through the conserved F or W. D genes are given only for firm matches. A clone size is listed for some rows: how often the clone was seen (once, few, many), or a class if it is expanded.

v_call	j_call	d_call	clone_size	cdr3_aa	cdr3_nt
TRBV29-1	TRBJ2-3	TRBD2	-	CSVSKGAGGTTDTQYF	TGCAGCGTTTCCAAAGGAGCGGGAGGGACCACAGATACGCAGTATTTT
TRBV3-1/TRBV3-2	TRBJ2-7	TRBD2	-	CASSTLAGNYEQYF	TGTGCCAGCAGCACACTAGCGGGGAACTACGAGCAGTACTTC
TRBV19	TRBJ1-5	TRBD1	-	CASSRGTGRGNQPQHF	TGTGCCAGTAGTAGAGGGACAGGGCGGGGCAATCAGCCCCAGCATTTT
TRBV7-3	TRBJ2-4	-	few	CASSLGPGQGSTAKNIQYF	TGTGCCAGCAGCTTAGGCCCCGGGCAGGGTTCGACGGCCAAAAACATTCAGTACTTC
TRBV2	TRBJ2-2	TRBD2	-	CASNGGTSGTGELFF	TGTGCCAGCAACGGAGGGACTAGCGGCACCGGGGAGCTGTTTTTT
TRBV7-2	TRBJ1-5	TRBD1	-	CASSGTAQGLGNQPQHF	TGTGCCAGCAGCGGGACGGCACAGGGGCTGGGCAATCAGCCCCAGCATTTT
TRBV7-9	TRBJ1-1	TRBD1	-	CASSLASGGAGGEAFF	TGTGCCAGCAGCTTAGCCTCGGGAGGGGCAGGGGGTGAAGCTTTCTTT
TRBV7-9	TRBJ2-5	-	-	CASSFPGLGKAQYF	TGTGCCAGCAGCTTTCCGGGCCTCGGGAAGGCCCAGTACTTC
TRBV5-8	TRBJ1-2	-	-	CASSLVEGWYYGYTF	TGTGCCAGCAGCTTGGTGGAGGGGTGGTACTATGGCTACACCTTC
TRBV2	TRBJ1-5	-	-	CASSQLTYQPQHF	TGTGCCAGCAGCCAACTAACTTATCAGCCCCAGCATTTT
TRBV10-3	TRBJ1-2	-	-	CAISLQENYGYTF	TGTGCCATCAGCCTACAGGAGAACTATGGCTACACCTTC
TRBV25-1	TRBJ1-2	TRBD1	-	CASSGQGVHYGYTF	TGTGCCAGCAGCGGACAGGGGGTTCACTATGGCTACACCTTC
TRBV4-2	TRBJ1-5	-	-	CASSQLTQSNQPQHF	TGTGCCAGCAGCCAACTCACTCAAAGCAATCAGCCCCAGCATTTT
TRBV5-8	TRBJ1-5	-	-	CASSWIRGANQPQHF	TGTGCCAGCAGCTGGATTCGGGGGGCCAATCAGCCCCAGCATTTT